Each of the 15 T cell receptor beta chains below was sequenced from the same sample in a study of spatial heterogeneity in lung cancer. Time point of the sample: sample taken at primary tumor resection. Tumor, nontumor lung or frozen PBMC supplied whole RNA that was sequenced unsorted. MiXCR was run by TCRdb on the 5' RACE reads, yielding one entry per CDR3 protein. This table has about 50,000 distinct CDR3 sequences, less than 9% appearing once. This sample comprised PBMCs, obtained at surgery. These receptors all stem from a female donor with early-stage non-small cell lung cancer.

This clonotype has only a few counts. The rearrangement uses TRBV14 and TRBJ2-7, with 9 bases that match TRBD1. J gave up 4 bases and V 0 bases, and 10 bases lay outside the gene matches. Germline loops: CDR1 SGHDN, CDR2 FVKESK. The CDR3 sequence is 17 residues long. The CDR3 spells CASSQDRPGTGSYEQYF. The CDR3 DNA reads TGTGCCAGCAGCCAAGATCGTCCCGGGACAGGGTCGTACGAGCAGTACTTC.

The V and J genes are TRBV12-3 or TRBV12-4 and TRBJ1-5; D is unresolved. The CDR3 runs to 12 residues. Between the trimmed V and J ends, which lost 3 bases and 3 bases, there was a span of 3 bases. CDR3 region: CASSFLNQPQHF. CDR3 nucleotide sequence: TGTGCCAGCAGTTTCCTCAATCAGCCCCAGCATTTT.

This clonotype appeared many times. V usage is TRBV20-1 and J usage is TRBJ2-5; maybe TRBD2 (6 bases). The CDR3 contains 18 residues. The V and J ends lost 3 bases and 1 base respectively, with 24 bases between them. Germline V gene data show CDR1 as DFQATT and CDR2 as SNEGSKA (reference sequence). The CDR3 here is CSASSPAGDTYLQETQYF. The CDR3 nucleotides read TGCAGTGCTAGTTCTCCAGCGGGCGACACTTACCTCCAAGAGACCCAGTACTTC.

This clonotype has a count of ten or more. This rearrangement joins TRBV29-1 to TRBJ2-5; 8 nucleotides match TRBD2. Trimming removed 3 bases from V and 4 bases from J; junction bases left unmatched: 7. Germline CDR1 is SQVTM and CDR2 is ANQGSEA. CDR3 length: 14 residues. CDR3 DNA sequence: TGCAGCGTTGATATCGGGGGGGCCGGAGAGACCCAGTACTTC. It translates to CSVDIGGAGETQYF.

This clonotype was recorded a few times. The V gene is TRBV19, the J gene TRBJ2-1; D unclear. There are 12 residues in the CDR3. Germline CDR1 reads LNHDA; CDR2 reads SQIVND (reference sequence). The V end lost 1 base, the J end lost 5 bases, and 3 bases lay between the germline ends. CDR3 sequence: CASSIVDNEQFF. DNA for the CDR3: TGTGCCAGTAGTATAGTTGACAATGAGCAGTTCTTC.

The chain joins TRBV20-1 to TRBJ2-1, with TRBD2 matching 11 bases. CDR3 length: 15 amino acids. V lost 3 bases to trimming and J lost 5 bases; unmatched junction nucleotides: 6. Per the germline V gene, CDR1 is DFQATT and CDR2 is SNEGSKA (reference sequence). The CDR3 DNA follows: TGCAGTGCTAGCCCGGGACTAGCGGTCGACAATGAGCAGTTCTTC. Residues: CSASPGLAVDNEQFF.

V and J are TRBV7-2 and TRBJ2-2; D may match TRBD1 or TRBD2 (6 bases each). The length of the CDR3 is 16 residues. Per germline, CDR1 SGHTA and CDR2 FQGNSA. V was cut by 1 base and J by 0 bases, with 9 bases left in between. The CDR3 loop is CASSLGGAPNTGELFF. The CDR3 coding sequence is TGTGCCAGCAGCTTAGGGGGGGCGCCGAACACCGGGGAGCTGTTTTTT.

This clonotype was counted many times. The genes are TRBV5-1 and TRBJ1-3, with 11 bases that match TRBD1. V shed 3 bases, J shed 1 base, and the junction held 6 bases outside the gene matches. Germline values: CDR1 SGHRS, CDR2 YFSETQ. This CDR3 has 17 residues. The CDR3 bases are TGCGCCAGCAGCTCCTCCGGGACAGGGGGTTCTGGAAACACCATATATTTT. Residues: CASSSSGTGGSGNTIYF.

This chain joins TRBV4-3 and TRBJ1-5; tentatively, D is TRBD1 (6 bases). V was pared by 2 bases and J by 6 bases, with 14 bases between. Germline assignment: CDR1 LGHNA and CDR2 YSLEER. This CDR3 is built from 15 residues. CDR3 nucleotides: TGCGCCAGCAGCCAAAGTTGGGGGGGCGCTCAGCCCCAGCATTTT. Its protein product is CASSQSWGGAQPQHF.

This clonotype was observed a few times. The chain is built from TRBV20-1 and TRBJ2-7; 9 positions agree with TRBD2. The CDR3 spans 13 residues. Germline V gene data show CDR1 as DFQATT and CDR2 as SNEGSKA (reference sequence). V dropped 6 bases and J dropped 2; count of bases not matched to a gene: 5. The CDR3 DNA sequence: TGCAGTGCCGGGACTAGCTTTACCTACGAGCAGTACTTC. Amino acid sequence: CSAGTSFTYEQYF.

This clonotype was counted ten times or more. V usage is TRBV7-6 and J usage is TRBJ2-3; D gene unclear. The germline CDR1 and CDR2 sequences are SGHVS and FNYEAQ. The CDR3 runs 16 residues. Between the trimmed V and J ends, which lost 3 bases and 1 base, there was a span of 14 bases. The DNA for the CDR3 is TGTGCCAGCAGCTTCGCCCGACCGTCCGGCACAGATACGCAGTATTTT. It specifies CASSFARPSGTDTQYF.

This clonotype was recorded a few times. The chain combines TRBV29-1 with TRBJ2-7, with no clear D. The CDR3 sequence is 12 residues long. The V end was cut by 6 bases, the J end by 2 bases, with 11 bases between. Looked up from germline, CDR1 is SQVTM and CDR2 is ANQGSEA. CDR3 nucleotides: TGCAGCGTATCTGAGGCGACCTACGAGCAGTACTTC. Protein: CSVSEATYEQYF.

This clonotype appeared many times. This chain uses TRBV7-2 with TRBJ2-1; D unclear. The CDR3 has 13 amino acids. V lost 1 base to trimming and J lost 5 bases, with 6 bases between them. Germline V CDR1 and CDR2: SGHTA, FQGNSA. CDR3 nucleotides: TGTGCCAGCAGCTTAGTTTCCCACAATGAGCAGTTCTTC. Residues: CASSLVSHNEQFF.

In this sample, this clonotype turned up many times. The chain joins TRBV2 to TRBJ2-7; 8 bases line up with TRBD1. Germline trimming cut 8 bases from V and 5 bases from J; bases unmatched to any gene: 2. This CDR3 comprises 11 residues. CDR1 and CDR2 (germline): SNHLY, FYNNEI. Here the CDR3 DNA reads TGTGCCAGCCGACAGGGGCACGAGCAGTACTTC. Its translation: CASRQGHEQYF.

The chain uses TRBV4-2 and TRBJ2-1; D not resolved. The V and J ends lost 4 bases and 6 bases respectively, with 10 bases between them. There are 13 residues in the CDR3. Germline V gives CDR1 LGHNA, CDR2 YNFKEQ. The CDR3 bases are TGTGCCAGCAGCCCTTGGTCCGCCAATGAGCAGTTCTTC. This encodes CASSPWSANEQFF.